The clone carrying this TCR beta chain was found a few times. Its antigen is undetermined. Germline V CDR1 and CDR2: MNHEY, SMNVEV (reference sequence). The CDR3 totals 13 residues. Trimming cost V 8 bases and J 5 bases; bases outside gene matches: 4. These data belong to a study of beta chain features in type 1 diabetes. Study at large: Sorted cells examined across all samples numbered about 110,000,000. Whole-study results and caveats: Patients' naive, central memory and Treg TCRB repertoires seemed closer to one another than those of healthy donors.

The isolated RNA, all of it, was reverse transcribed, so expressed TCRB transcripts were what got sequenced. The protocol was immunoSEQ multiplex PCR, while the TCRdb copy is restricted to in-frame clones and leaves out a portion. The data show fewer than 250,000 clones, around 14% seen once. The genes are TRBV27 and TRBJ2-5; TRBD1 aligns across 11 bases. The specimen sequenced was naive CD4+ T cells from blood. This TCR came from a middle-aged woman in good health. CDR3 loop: CASGQGARETQYF. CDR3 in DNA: TGTGCCAGCGGACAGGGGGCACGGGAGACCCAGTACTTC.